The TCR beta chain described here comes from a study of shared clonotypes between healthy human individuals. Investigators spread the genomic DNA of each subset evenly over several immunoSEQ plates. Sequenced by immunoSEQ multiplex PCR; TCRdb stores in-frame clones only, minus some. The repertoire consists of over 400,000 clones, with around 96% occurring once and the leading ten covering approximately 0.06%. Remarks on this clone: Its target is not known.

Study-level findings and limits: Sampling used blood alone; tissue repertoires probably differ. Generation probabilities were higher for clonotypes shared across all four sorted-subset donors than for unshared ones.

CDR1 is SGDLS and CDR2 is YYNGEE in the germline V gene. Trimming pared 4 bases from V and 1 base from J, leaving 24 bases between. This CDR3 is built from 19 residues. The receptor was derived from a woman aged 30 to 39 in good health. The rearrangement links TRBV9 to TRBJ2-1; D might be TRBD1 or TRBD2, each matching 6 bases. The sequencing sample was made of naive CD4+ T cells sorted from blood. As for subset: CD45RA+ positively selected. CDR3 region: CASSPRGGGGVKSYNEQFF. The CDR3 DNA is TGTGCCAGCAGCCCGAGAGGGGGAGGTGGCGTCAAGTCCTACAATGAGCAGTTCTTC. Filled out from reference TRBV9 and TRBJ2-1, the complete variable domain reads DSGVTQTPKHLITATGQRVTLRCSPRSGDLSVYWYQQSLDQGLQFLIQYYNGEERAKGNILERFSAQQFPDLHSELNLSSLELGDSALYFCASSPRGGGGVKSYNEQFFGPGTRLTVL.